This entry is about one T cell receptor beta chain. Antigen: not known. CDR3 size: 19 residues. V was pared by 4 bases and J by 0 bases, with 22 bases between. Germline V lookup: CDR1 SGDLS, CDR2 YYNGEE. Primers: 60 Vbeta forward and 13 Jbeta reverse. The protocol was immunoSEQ multiplex PCR, while the TCRdb copy is restricted to in-frame clones and leaves out a portion. The table shows tens of thousands of clones, with approximately 71% occurring only once. This specimen comes from a study of cytomegalovirus exposure and HLA in healthy donors. Study-level results: There were fewer than 200 TCR beta chains listed as cytomegalovirus-associated. A few CMV-associated chains were confirmed in vitro to be specific for CMV antigens.

Sequencing was performed on PBMCs. This chain uses TRBV9 with TRBJ2-2; D is uncertain. This receptor was obtained from a man younger than 40 in good health and CMV-seronegative. The CDR3 here is CASSPRRSLSTANTGELFF. The DNA for the CDR3 is TGTGCCAGCAGCCCCCGCAGGTCACTCTCCACCGCGAACACCGGGGAGCTGTTTTTT.